This T cell receptor (beta chain) was recorded in a study of early T cells in non-severe SARS-CoV-2 infection. Turning to the study itself: Sequencing used unsorted whole-blood bulk RNA, so chains lack pairing.

In germline, CDR1 is KGHSH, CDR2 LQKENI. Trimming took 0 bases from V and 6 from J, leaving 4 bases between them. The CDR3 spans 12 residues. Unique molecular identifiers were affixed to single, distinct cDNA molecules. MiXCR, run by TCRdb on the 5' RACE reads, gives a single entry per CDR3 protein. The sample includes more than 60,000 distinct CDR3 sequences, 4% to 5.5% of them seen just once. Overall study findings and caveats: Clonotype matching in VDJdb favored anti-spike CD8 responses and did not capture private and CD4 specificities.

On this clonotype: Its antigen is undetermined.

The V call is TRBV18, the J call TRBJ2-3; D ambiguous. The receptor was derived from an adult who was a healthcare worker with PCR-confirmed SARS-CoV-2 infection or an uninfected control (not recorded which). Source material: whole blood. The CDR3 region is CASSPPQDTQYF. Here the CDR3 DNA reads TGTGCCAGCTCACCACCGCAGGATACGCAGTATTTT.